The present TCR beta chain was sequenced within a study of human thymus T cells. This clone was seen just once. Germline values: CDR1 SGHKS, CDR2 YYEKEE (reference sequence). The ends lost 3 bases at V and 6 bases at J; junction bases unmatched: 24. This CDR3 spans 20 amino acids. The protocol was immunoSEQ multiplex PCR, while the TCRdb copy is restricted to in-frame clones and leaves out a portion. The sample carries some 57,000 clones, 94% recorded once. The chain employs TRBV5-5 and TRBJ2-7; 10 bases are a match to TRBD2. Sequencing was carried out using blood. The sequence derives from a boy less than two years old with a congenital heart defect but otherwise immunologically healthy. In nucleotides, the CDR3 is TGTGCCAGCAGCTGGGGCCCCCCAACAGGGATAGCTAGCGGGAGTGTCGAGCAGTACTTC. Translating gives CASSWGPPTGIASGSVEQYF. Using reference TRBV5-5 and TRBJ2-7 for the parts outside the CDR3, the full variable domain is DAGVTQSPTHLIKTRGQQVTLRCSPISGHKSVSWYQQVLGQGPQFIFQYYEKEERGRGNFPDRFSARQFPNYSSELNVNALLLGDSALYLCASSWGPPTGIASGSVEQYFGPGTRLTVT.